This T cell receptor beta chain was recorded in a study of blood T cell repertoires in COVID-19. At the level of the study: Samples representing acute and convalescent COVID-19 were sourced from the United States, Italy and Spain. Sources were T cells, B-cell-depleted T cells, or PBMCs; the material itself was cDNA or gDNA.

As originally analysed: Cell counts per sample came from amplifying reference gene primers. TCRdb's table, derived via immunoSEQ multiplex PCR, lists solely in-frame clones and lacks some. The DNA gave D and trimming, while V, J and clone size come from that table. This sample carries about 110,000 clones, more than 75% of them seen once, and the ten largest clones take approximately 3.4%. V shed 5 bases and J shed 4 bases, with 18 bases lying between them. Looked up from germline, CDR1 is SQVTM and CDR2 is ANQGSEA. The CDR3 runs to 14 residues. Input material: peripheral blood. This chain joins TRBV29-1 and TRBJ2-7; possibly TRBD2 for D (5 bases). This TCR derives from a woman in her 50s with acute or convalescent COVID-19. The CDR3 sequence: CSVRLGGGSYEQYF. The DNA of the CDR3 is TGCAGCGTTCGCCTTGGAGGCGGGTCGTACGAGCAGTACTTC.